This T cell receptor (beta chain) was documented in a study of T cell repertoires in cytomegalovirus infection (dated by TCRdb to 2018 to 2020). Concerning the study at large: Peptide stimulations targeted recently identified HLA-C-restricted CMV epitopes, whose presentation resists viral immunomodulation, together with well-studied HLA-B-restricted epitopes. Donor HLA type was relevant to the analysis, as public TCR beta signatures indicated carriage of CMV infection together with the matching HLA type. General findings and caveats noted by the study authors: Cumulative frequency of public TCR beta family members discriminated carriers of CMV infection plus the relevant HLA type in this cohort and an independent approximately 350-donor cohort. In the ex vivo response, HLA-C-restricted CMV-specific TCR beta clonotypes were dominant, and in two of eight donors the single most frequent clonotype came from this HLA-C-restricted group.

The germline V gene supplies CDR1 SGHVS and CDR2 FQNEAQ. The CDR3, cysteine through phenylalanine, is 18 amino acids long. Just the 54-base CDR3 DNA is kept, in frame starting at base 1. Deletion took 1 base off V and 2 bases off J, with a span of 17 bases between the germline ends. TCRdb lists the instrument as Illumina HiSeq 1500. TCRdb reran the public reads through fastp at Q25 and MiXCR, keeping productive beta chains. Entries are consolidated by CDR3 protein sequence, retaining the most common genes and DNA. For this sample there are 550,000 to 850,000 distinct CDR3 sequences; roughly 36% appear just once. Clones ranked in the top ten supply around a sixth of the sample. Reading the label with the study, this specimen's treatment or condition is: in vitro stimulation with specific CMV peptide epitopes to enrich CMV-specific T cells. A remark on this clonotype: No antigen is known for it. Qualities for individual bases were not recorded, and no much larger clone is one base off.

The V and J genes are TRBV7-8 and TRBJ2-2; TRBD2 is possibly the D segment (5 matching bases). The sequencing used cultured PBMCs, collected from culture after CMV antigen stimulation. The receptor was isolated from a human donor in good health (CMV status not recorded). Some clones in this sample may be carry-over from other donors' samples. The DNA is as follows: TGTGCCAGCAGCTTAGTTACCGGGGTGGGCGGTAACACCGGGGAGCTGTTTTTT. The translation is CASSLVTGVGGNTGELFF. With all but the CDR3 taken from the reference TRBV7-8 and TRBJ2-2 genes, the full variable domain is: GAGVSQSPRYKVAKRGQDVALRCDPISGHVSLFWYQQALGQGPEFLTYFQNEAQLDKSGLPSDRFFAERPEGSVSTLKIQRTQQEDSAVYLCASSLVTGVGGNTGELFFGEGSRLTVL.